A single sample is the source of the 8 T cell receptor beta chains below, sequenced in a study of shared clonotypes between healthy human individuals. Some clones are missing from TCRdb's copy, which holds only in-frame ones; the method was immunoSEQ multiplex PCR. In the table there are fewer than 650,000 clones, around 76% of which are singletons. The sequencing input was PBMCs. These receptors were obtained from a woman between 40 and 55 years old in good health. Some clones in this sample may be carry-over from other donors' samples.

The CDR3 reads CSVSGTGATEAFF. The CDR3 DNA reads as TGCAGCGTTTCCGGGACAGGGGCTACTGAAGCTTTCTTT. The chain is built from TRBV29-1 and TRBJ1-1, with 10 bases lining up with TRBD1. Germline assignment: CDR1 SQVTM and CDR2 ANQGSEA. With 5 bases clipped from V and 5 bases from J, the junction kept 5 bases outside the gene matches. The CDR3 has 13 residues.

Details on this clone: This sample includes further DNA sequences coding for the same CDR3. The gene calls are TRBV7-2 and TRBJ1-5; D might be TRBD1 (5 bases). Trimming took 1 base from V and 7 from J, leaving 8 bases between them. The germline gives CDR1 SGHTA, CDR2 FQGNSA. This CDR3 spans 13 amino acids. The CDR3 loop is CASSLDRGQPQHF. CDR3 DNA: TGTGCCAGCAGCTTAGATAGGGGACAGCCCCAGCATTTT.

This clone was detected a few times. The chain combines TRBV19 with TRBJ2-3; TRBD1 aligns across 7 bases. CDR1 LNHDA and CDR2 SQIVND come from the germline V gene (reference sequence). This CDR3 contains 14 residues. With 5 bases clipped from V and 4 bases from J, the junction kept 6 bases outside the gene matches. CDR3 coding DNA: TGTGCCAGTAGTCTCGACAGGGCAGCAGATACGCAGTATTTT. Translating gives CASSLDRAADTQYF.

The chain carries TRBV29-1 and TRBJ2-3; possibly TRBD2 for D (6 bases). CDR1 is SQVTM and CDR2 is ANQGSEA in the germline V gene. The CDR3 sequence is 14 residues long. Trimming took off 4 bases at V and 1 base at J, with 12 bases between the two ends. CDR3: CSVVRLGGTDTQYF. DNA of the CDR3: TGCAGCGTTGTTCGACTAGGAGGCACAGATACGCAGTATTTT.

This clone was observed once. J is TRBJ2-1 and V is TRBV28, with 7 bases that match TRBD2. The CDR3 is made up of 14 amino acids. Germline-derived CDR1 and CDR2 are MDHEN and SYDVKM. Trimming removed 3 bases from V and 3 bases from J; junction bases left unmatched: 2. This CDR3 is CASSFSGNYNEQFF. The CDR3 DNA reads TGTGCCAGCAGTTTCAGCGGGAACTACAATGAGCAGTTCTTC.

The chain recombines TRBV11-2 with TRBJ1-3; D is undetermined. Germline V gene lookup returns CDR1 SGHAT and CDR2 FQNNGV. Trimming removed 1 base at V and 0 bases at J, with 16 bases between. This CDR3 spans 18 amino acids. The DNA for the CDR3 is TGTGCCAGCAGCTTAGTCGGGCGCGGGCCAGACTCTGGAAACACCATATATTTT. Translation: CASSLVGRGPDSGNTIYF. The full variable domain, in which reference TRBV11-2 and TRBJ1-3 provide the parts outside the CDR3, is EAGVAQSPRYKIIEKRQSVAFWCNPISGHATLYWYQQILGQGPKLLIQFQNNGVVDDSQLPKDRFSAERLKGVDSTLKIQPAKLEDSAVYLCASSLVGRGPDSGNTIYFGEGSWLTVV.

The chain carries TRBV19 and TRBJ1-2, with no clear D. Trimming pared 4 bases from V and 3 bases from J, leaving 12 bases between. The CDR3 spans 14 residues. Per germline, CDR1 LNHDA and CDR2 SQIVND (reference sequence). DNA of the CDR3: TGTGCCAGTAGTAATAAGCCGGAGGACTATGGCTACACCTTC. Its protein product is CASSNKPEDYGYTF. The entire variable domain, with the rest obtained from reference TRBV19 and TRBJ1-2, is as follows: DGGITQSPKYLFRKEGQNVTLSCEQNLNHDAMYWYRQDPGQGLRLIYYSQIVNDFQKGDIAEGYSVSREKKESFPLTVTSAQKNPTAFYLCASSNKPEDYGYTFGSGTRLTVV.

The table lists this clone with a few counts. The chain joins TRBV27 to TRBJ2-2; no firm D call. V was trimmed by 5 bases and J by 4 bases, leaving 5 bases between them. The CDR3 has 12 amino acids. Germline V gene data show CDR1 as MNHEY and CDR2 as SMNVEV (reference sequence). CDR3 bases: TGTGCCAGCAGTACCCGCACCGGGGAGCTGTTTTTT. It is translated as CASSTRTGELFF.